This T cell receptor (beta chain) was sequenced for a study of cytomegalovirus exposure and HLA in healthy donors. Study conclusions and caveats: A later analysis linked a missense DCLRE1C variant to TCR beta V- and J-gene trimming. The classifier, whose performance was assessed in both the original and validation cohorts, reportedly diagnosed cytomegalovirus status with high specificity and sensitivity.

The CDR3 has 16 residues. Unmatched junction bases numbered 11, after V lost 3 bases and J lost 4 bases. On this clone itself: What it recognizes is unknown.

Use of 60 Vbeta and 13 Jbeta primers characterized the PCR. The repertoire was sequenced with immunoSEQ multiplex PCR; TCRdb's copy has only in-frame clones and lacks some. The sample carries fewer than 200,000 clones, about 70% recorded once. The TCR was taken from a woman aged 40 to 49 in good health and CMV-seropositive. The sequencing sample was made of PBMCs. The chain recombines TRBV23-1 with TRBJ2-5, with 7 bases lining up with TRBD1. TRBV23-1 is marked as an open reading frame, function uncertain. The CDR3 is CASSHLRQGLRETQYF. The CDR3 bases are TGCGCCAGCAGTCATCTAAGACAGGGTCTTCGAGAGACCCAGTACTTC.